These 28 T cell receptor beta chains share one sample of origin, sequenced in a study of cytomegalovirus exposure and HLA in healthy donors. 13 Jbeta primers and 60 Vbeta primers were used for the PCR. The repertoire was sequenced with immunoSEQ multiplex PCR; TCRdb's copy has only in-frame clones and lacks some. The profile shows roughly 150,000 clones, roughly 76% of them singletons. The sequencing sample was made of PBMCs. Receptor source: a male donor in good health and CMV-seronegative.

The rearrangement uses TRBV5-4 and TRBJ1-6; the match to TRBD1 covers 7 bases. From germline, CDR1 is SGHNT and CDR2 YYREEE (reference sequence). V trimming: 4 bases; J trimming: 6 bases; junction bases outside the gene matches: 10. This CDR3 is built from 16 residues. CDR3 sequence (DNA): TGTGCCAGCAGCGGGACAGCCATCAGCTCTAATTCACCCCTCCACTTT. Translated: CASSGTAISSNSPLHF.

The CDR3 protein is CASSRPLQGHDEQYF. DNA for the CDR3: TGTGCCAGCTCTCGGCCCTTACAGGGACACGACGAGCAGTACTTC. The chain links TRBV18 to TRBJ2-7; weak D call: TRBD1 (6 bases). Per the germline V gene, CDR1 is KGHSH and CDR2 is LQKENI. With 6 bases removed from V and 5 bases from J, the gap between germline ends came to 20 bases. CDR3 length: 15 amino acids.

This chain joins TRBV27 and TRBJ1-5, with 9 nucleotides matching TRBD1. V shed 8 bases and J 2 bases; nucleotides not matched to a gene: 7. The CDR3 sequence is 15 residues long. Germline CDR1 MNHEY, CDR2 SMNVEV (reference sequence). The CDR3 bases are TGTGCCAGCCAACAGGGGGCACGGGGCAATCAGCCCCAGCATTTT. It is translated as CASQQGARGNQPQHF.

The chain has TRBV5-4 and TRBJ2-2; the D is unclear. The germline gives CDR1 SGHNT, CDR2 YYREEE (reference sequence). Between the trimmed V and J ends, which lost 2 bases and 6 bases, there was a span of 8 bases. CDR3 length: 13 amino acids. The CDR3 DNA is TGTGCCAGCAGCTTCGACCGGGCCGGGGAGCTGTTTTTT. This gives the protein CASSFDRAGELFF.

This chain connects TRBV29-1 to TRBJ1-2; possibly TRBD1 for D (5 bases). The V end lost 4 bases, the J end lost 4 bases, and 7 bases lay between the germline ends. The CDR3 is made up of 11 amino acids. CDR1 SQVTM and CDR2 ANQGSEA come from the germline V gene. The CDR3 loop reads CSVGGGYGYTF. The CDR3, as DNA: TGCAGCGTTGGGGGGGGCTATGGCTACACCTTC.

The J gene is TRBJ1-4, the V gene TRBV18; D gene uncertain. CDR1 KGHSH and CDR2 LQKENI come from the germline V gene. V lost 2 bases, J lost 8 bases, and 12 bases lay in between. This CDR3 has 14 amino acids. CDR3: CASSPSPSEEKLFF. The CDR3 nucleotides read TGTGCCAGCTCACCAAGCCCCAGCGAAGAAAAACTGTTTTTT.

The V gene is TRBV14, the J gene TRBJ2-2, with D uncertain. The CDR3 totals 14 residues. The V gene lost 1 base and the J gene lost 1 base, with 4 bases spanning the gap. CDR1 is SGHDN and CDR2 is FVKESK in the germline V gene. DNA of the CDR3: TGTGCCAGCAGCCAAGTCAAGAACACCGGGGAGCTGTTTTTT. Its protein is CASSQVKNTGELFF.

This clone is a singleton in its sample. The V and J genes are TRBV9 and TRBJ1-2; 9 bases map to TRBD1. Germline V lookup: CDR1 SGDLS, CDR2 YYNGEE. V trimming: 0 bases; J trimming: 4 bases; junction bases outside the gene matches: 13. This CDR3 region has 18 residues. The CDR3: CASSVALGQGKAGYGYTF. The CDR3 DNA reads TGTGCCAGCAGCGTAGCTTTGGGACAGGGCAAGGCGGGCTATGGCTACACCTTC.

This rearrangement joins TRBV10-1 to TRBJ1-6; a possible D gene is TRBD1 (6 bases). Germline CDR1 is WNHNN and CDR2 is SYGVQD (reference sequence). Trimming removed 6 bases from V and 8 bases from J, with 14 bases in between. The CDR3 loop spans 14 amino acids. The CDR3 is CASSRGGMYSPLHF. Written as DNA, the CDR3 is TGCGCCAGCAGCAGGGGTGGAATGTATTCACCCCTCCACTTT.

The chain carries TRBV9 and TRBJ1-2; D gene ambiguous. The CDR3 contains 17 residues. V was trimmed by 3 bases and J by 3 bases, leaving 21 bases between them. CDR1 is SGDLS and CDR2 is YYNGEE in the germline V gene. CDR3 sequence: CASSDPVSEQTYYGYTF. In DNA, the CDR3 is TGTGCCAGCAGCGACCCCGTAAGCGAACAAACCTACTATGGCTACACCTTC.

This clone turned up a few times. This specimen includes other DNA sequences encoding the same CDR3. The rearrangement joins TRBV4-1 to TRBJ1-1; 10 bases map to TRBD1. The V and J ends lost 0 bases and 4 bases, in that order; junction bases with no gene match: 2. Per the germline V gene, CDR1 is MGHRA and CDR2 is YSYEKL. CDR3 length equals 15 residues. CDR3 bases: TGCGCCAGCAGCCAAGACCGGACAGGGGGCACTGAAGCTTTCTTT. It translates to CASSQDRTGGTEAFF.

The chain combines TRBV30 with TRBJ2-6; D perhaps matches TRBD1 (5 bases). CDR1 is GTSNPN, CDR2 SVGIG, per germline (reference sequence). There are 15 residues in the CDR3. The CDR3 loop reads CARGQDFWGANVLTF. CDR3 bases: TGTGCGAGAGGACAAGACTTTTGGGGGGCCAACGTCCTGACTTTC.

In this sample, this clone turned up once. The chain is built from TRBV2 and TRBJ1-5; perhaps TRBD1 as D (5 bases). Trimming took off 5 bases at V and 2 bases at J, with 13 bases between the two ends. Germline values: CDR1 SNHLY, CDR2 FYNNEI. The CDR3 is 15 residues long. The CDR3 protein is CASSHDRVRNQPQHF. The CDR3 DNA follows: TGTGCCAGCAGTCATGACAGAGTACGCAATCAGCCCCAGCATTTT.

The CDR3, as DNA: TGCGCCAGCAGCCCCAGTGGGACAGGAGCCTACGAGCAGTACTTC. This encodes CASSPSGTGAYEQYF. The V and J genes are TRBV4-1 and TRBJ2-7, with 8 bases lining up with TRBD1. With 4 bases clipped from V and 2 bases from J, the junction kept 7 bases outside the gene matches. The CDR3 totals 15 residues. In germline, CDR1 is MGHRA, CDR2 YSYEKL.

With respect to this clone: Other DNA sequences from this sample encode an identical CDR3 as well. This chain links TRBV6-5 with TRBJ1-5; 9 bases are a match to TRBD1. This CDR3 contains 15 residues. Trimming removed 6 bases from V and 1 base from J; junction bases left unmatched: 4. Germline values: CDR1 MNHEY, CDR2 SVGAGI. The CDR3 DNA reads TGTGCCAGCAGAAGGGACAGGGAGAGCAATCAGCCCCAGCATTTT. This translates into CASRRDRESNQPQHF.

The chain couples TRBV5-1 to TRBJ2-2, with no clear D. Germline loops: CDR1 SGHRS, CDR2 YFSETQ. The CDR3 runs to 16 residues. The V end was cut by 4 bases, the J end by 0 bases, with 13 bases between. Written as DNA, the CDR3 is TGCGCCAGCAGCCTCCGCGGAATCGCGAACACCGGGGAGCTGTTTTTT. It specifies CASSLRGIANTGELFF.

This chain uses TRBV7-8 with TRBJ1-2, with D possibly matching TRBD1 (5 bases). V shed 5 bases and J shed 11 bases, with 18 bases lying between them. The CDR3 runs 13 residues. The germline CDR1 and CDR2 sequences are SGHVS and FQNEAQ. CDR3 nucleotides: TGTGCCAGCAGCGTTCAGGGTGGCCGTCGGTACACCTTC. Translating it yields CASSVQGGRRYTF.

The chain is built from TRBV19 and TRBJ2-5; weak D call: TRBD1 (5 bases). The V end lost 6 bases, the J end lost 5 bases, and 13 bases lay between the germline ends. This CDR3 has 13 residues. CDR1 and CDR2 from the germline V gene are LNHDA and SQIVND (reference sequence). As DNA, the CDR3 is TGTGCCAGTAGCATCAGGGCAGAGGAGACCCAGTACTTC. Its translation: CASSIRAEETQYF. Full variable domain (outside the CDR3, taken from reference TRBV19 and TRBJ2-5): DGGITQSPKYLFRKEGQNVTLSCEQNLNHDAMYWYRQDPGQGLRLIYYSQIVNDFQKGDIAEGYSVSREKKESFPLTVTSAQKNPTAFYLCASSIRAEETQYFGPGTRLLVL.

This chain uses TRBV5-1 with TRBJ2-7, with D possibly TRBD1 on 7 matching bases. Germline CDR1 is SGHRS and CDR2 is YFSETQ. Trimming shortened V by 1 base and J by 0 bases, and 14 bases separated the two germline ends. The CDR3 runs to 16 residues. Here the CDR3 reads CASSLWGDRSSYEQYF. As DNA, the CDR3 is TGCGCCAGCAGCTTGTGGGGGGACAGAAGCTCCTACGAGCAGTACTTC.

This clone was found a few times. V and J are TRBV25-1 and TRBJ2-1; D is possibly TRBD2 (5 bases). Trimming cost V 6 bases and J 3 bases, with 15 bases left between them. The germline V gene encodes CDR1 MGHDK and CDR2 SYGVNS. The CDR3 contains 15 residues. The DNA for the CDR3 is TGTGCCAGCAGGGCCCCCCGGGGATTCTACAATGAGCAGTTCTTC. This encodes CASRAPRGFYNEQFF.

Worth noting for this clone: Other DNA sequences within the sample encode an identical CDR3. CDR3 protein: CASSLAGTGDEKLFF. In DNA form, the CDR3 reads TGCGCCAGCAGCTTGGCCGGGACAGGGGATGAAAAACTGTTTTTT. The chain recombines TRBV5-1 with TRBJ1-4, with TRBD1 identical over 10 bases. The ends lost 0 bases at V and 6 bases at J; junction bases unmatched: 2. The CDR3 is made up of 15 amino acids. CDR1 is SGHRS, CDR2 YFSETQ, per germline.

The genes are TRBV9 and TRBJ2-2; TRBD1 matches 8 bases. The germline CDR1 and CDR2 sequences are SGDLS and YYNGEE. The junction had 9 bases not matched to a gene; V was cut back by 3 bases and J by 5 bases. The CDR3 spans 16 residues. CDR3 in DNA: TGTGCCAGCAGCGCCCGCCGGGACAGGTCGACCGGGGAGCTGTTTTTT. Its protein product is CASSARRDRSTGELFF.

This rearrangement joins TRBV6-5 to TRBJ2-3, with D unclear. The CDR3 runs 14 residues. Between the trimmed V and J ends, which lost 4 bases and 4 bases, there was a span of 12 bases. CDR1 is MNHEY and CDR2 is SVGAGI in the germline V gene. The CDR3 loop reads CASSSSLSSDTQYF. In nucleotides, the CDR3 is TGTGCCAGCAGTTCCTCTTTGAGTTCAGATACGCAGTATTTT.

The chain is built from TRBV11-2 and TRBJ2-7, with TRBD1 matching over 9 bases. The CDR3 runs 18 residues. J gave up 2 bases and V 5 bases, and 16 bases lay outside the gene matches. Germline V gene lookup returns CDR1 SGHAT and CDR2 FQNNGV. The CDR3 region is CASSPLTGGGYRPYEQYF. The CDR3 DNA reads TGTGCCAGCAGCCCTCTGACAGGGGGGGGGTACAGGCCCTACGAGCAGTACTTC.

The gene calls are TRBV14 and TRBJ2-2; TRBD1 is a possible D gene (5 bases). V was pared by 4 bases and J by 5 bases, with 14 bases between. This CDR3 region has 15 residues. CDR1 and CDR2 from the germline V gene are SGHDN and FVKESK. For the CDR3, the DNA is TGTGCCAGCAGCCCCCGTCTGACAGTTACCGGGGAGCTGTTTTTT. Amino acids: CASSPRLTVTGELFF.

The V and J genes are TRBV30 and TRBJ2-2, with TRBD2 identical over 7 bases. From germline, CDR1 is GTSNPN and CDR2 SVGIG (reference sequence). The CDR3 has 15 amino acids. The ends lost 4 bases at V and 2 bases at J; junction bases unmatched: 7. The CDR3 loop reads CAWNRGGPNTGELFF. The CDR3 nucleotides are TGTGCCTGGAATCGCGGGGGTCCTAACACCGGGGAGCTGTTTTTT.

The chain employs TRBV5-1 and TRBJ1-6; D unresolved. V was cut by 1 base and J by 7 bases, with 15 bases left in between. Looked up from germline, CDR1 is SGHRS and CDR2 is YFSETQ. This CDR3 is built from 16 residues. The CDR3 nucleotides read TGCGCCAGCAGCTTGTTAAATTCAGTTATGAATTCACCCCTCCACTTT. Translating gives CASSLLNSVMNSPLHF. The entire variable domain, with the rest obtained from reference TRBV5-1 and TRBJ1-6, is as follows: KAGVTQTPRYLIKTRGQQVTLSCSPISGHRSVSWYQQTPGQGLQFLFEYFSETQRNKGNFPGRFSGRQFSNSRSEMNVSTLELGDSALYLCASSLLNSVMNSPLHFGNGTRLTVT.

The J gene is TRBJ2-3, the V gene TRBV4-1; 11 bases match TRBD1. The CDR3 length is 17 residues. Germline V CDR1 and CDR2: MGHRA, YSYEKL. The ends lost 0 bases at V and 4 bases at J; junction bases unmatched: 6. CDR3 sequence reads: CASSQDTGTGGADTQYF. CDR3 nucleotide sequence: TGCGCCAGCAGCCAAGACACCGGGACAGGGGGTGCAGATACGCAGTATTTT.